What follows are 23 T cell receptor beta chains derived from one specimen sequenced in a study of T cell changes during pregnancy in multiple sclerosis. Only in-frame clones appear in the TCRdb table, and some are missing; sequencing was by immunoSEQ multiplex PCR. The table includes about 57,000 clones, approximately 90% detected once. Material: CD4+ T cells from peripheral blood mononuclear cells, obtained in the second trimester of pregnancy. These receptors were obtained from a female donor with multiple sclerosis, enrolled in a pregnancy study.

The chain links TRBV7-2 to TRBJ1-4; TRBD1 is a possible D gene (6 bases). The CDR3 extends over 14 amino acids. The germline V gene has CDR1 SGHTA and CDR2 FQGNSA. Trimming cost V 8 bases and J 3 bases, with 13 bases left between them. This CDR3 reads CASGNREANEKLFF. For the CDR3, the DNA is TGTGCCAGCGGTAACAGGGAAGCTAATGAAAAACTGTTTTTT.

The chain employs TRBV7-8 and TRBJ2-3, with D maybe TRBD2 (7 bases). Trimming left V 5 bases short and J 0 bases short, with 15 bases between. CDR1 and CDR2 (germline): SGHVS, FQNEAQ. This CDR3 spans 16 amino acids. This CDR3 is CASSLYGGHSTDTQYF. The DNA of the CDR3 is TGTGCCAGCAGCCTTTACGGGGGGCACAGCACAGATACGCAGTATTTT.

The chain combines TRBV6-1 with TRBJ2-7, with D possibly TRBD1 on 6 matching bases. This CDR3 comprises 15 residues. Germline V gene data show CDR1 as MNHNS and CDR2 as SASEGT. V was trimmed by 6 bases and J by 5 bases, leaving 20 bases between them. CDR3 DNA sequence: TGTGCCAGCAGCCAACCCGGACAGCAAAAAAACGAGCAGTACTTC. It translates to CASSQPGQQKNEQYF.

The chain joins TRBV7-9 to TRBJ2-3; 9 nucleotides align to TRBD1. The CDR3 contains 17 residues. J gave up 3 bases and V 3 bases, and 10 bases lay outside the gene matches. Germline loops: CDR1 SEHNR, CDR2 FQNEAQ (reference sequence). The CDR3 DNA is TGTGCCAGCAGCTTGTACTCCGGGACAGGGTGGACAGATACGCAGTATTTT. As protein: CASSLYSGTGWTDTQYF.

CDR3 bases: TGTGCCAGCAGCCCGTTGGAGGGCTCCTACAATGAGCAGTTCTTC. Amino acids: CASSPLEGSYNEQFF. This chain joins TRBV7-3 and TRBJ2-1, with D tentatively TRBD2 (6 bases). The V end lost 5 bases, the J end lost 0 bases, and 11 bases lay between the germline ends. The germline V gene encodes CDR1 SGHTA and CDR2 FQGTGA. The CDR3 spans 15 residues.

The chain is built from TRBV30 and TRBJ1-2; the D gene is possibly TRBD1 (5 bases). V was clipped by 2 bases and J by 8 bases, with 15 bases between them. The CDR3 has 13 amino acids. Per germline, CDR1 GTSNPN and CDR2 SVGIG (reference sequence). The CDR3 spells CAWSIQGGWGYTF. In DNA, the CDR3 is TGTGCCTGGAGTATCCAGGGAGGTTGGGGCTACACCTTC.

The chain combines TRBV28 with TRBJ1-4, with D perhaps TRBD1 (6 bases). The V gene's germline CDR1 is MDHEN and CDR2 SYDVKM. V was pared by 2 bases and J by 13 bases, with 11 bases between. CDR3 length equals 12 residues. For the CDR3, the DNA is TGTGCCAGCAGTTTAACAGGACAGCCACTGTTTTTT. Translating gives CASSLTGQPLFF.

V gene TRBV4-2 combines with J gene TRBJ2-3; 8 nucleotides match TRBD2. CDR1 is LGHNA, CDR2 YNFKEQ, per germline. This CDR3 has 17 residues. V was pared by 0 bases and J by 2 bases, with 7 bases of the junction left unmatched. The CDR3 sequence is CASSQDRLAGDTDTQYF. In DNA form, the CDR3 reads TGTGCCAGCAGCCAAGATCGGCTAGCGGGTGACACAGATACGCAGTATTTT.

The V gene is TRBV19, the J gene TRBJ2-1, with a weak D call TRBD1 (6 bases). The germline gives CDR1 LNHDA, CDR2 SQIVND (reference sequence). Between the trimmed V and J ends, which lost 9 bases and 5 bases, there was a span of 17 bases. CDR3 size: 14 residues. For the CDR3, the DNA is TGTGCCAGCCCCCACAGGGTAGGGAACAATGAGCAGTTCTTC. This sequence encodes CASPHRVGNNEQFF.

In its sample, this clone was seen once. This CDR3 reads CASSQDGQGIAKNIQYF. As DNA, the CDR3 is TGCGCCAGCAGCCAAGACGGACAGGGCATCGCCAAAAACATTCAGTACTTC. The chain uses TRBV4-1 and TRBJ2-4; 8 bases match TRBD1. With V trimmed by 0 bases and J by 1 base, 5 bases remained unmatched. Germline V CDR1 and CDR2: MGHRA, YSYEKL. The CDR3 sequence is 17 residues long.

The CDR3 spells CASRPAGGRKTQYF. The CDR3 DNA sequence: TGTGCCAGCAGACCCGCGGGGGGGCGGAAGACCCAGTACTTC. The V and J genes are TRBV28 and TRBJ2-5, with 9 bases lining up with TRBD2. Germline CDR1 is MDHEN and CDR2 is SYDVKM. Germline trimming cut 6 bases from V and 6 bases from J; bases unmatched to any gene: 8. The CDR3 runs 14 residues.

The chain is built from TRBV7-8 and TRBJ2-2; TRBD2 matches at 15 bases. Germline V gene lookup returns CDR1 SGHVS and CDR2 FQNEAQ. This CDR3 spans 16 amino acids. The junction had 6 bases not matched to a gene; V was cut back by 5 bases and J by 8 bases. The CDR3 sequence: CASSPRTSGRGGELFF. CDR3 DNA sequence: TGTGCCAGCAGCCCGAGGACTAGCGGGAGGGGAGGGGAGCTGTTTTTT.

The chain is built from TRBV2 and TRBJ2-3; 8 bases are a match to TRBD2. Losses at the gene ends were 6 bases for V and 9 bases for J; bases not matched to a gene: 14. The germline V gene encodes CDR1 SNHLY and CDR2 FYNNEI. CDR3 length equals 15 residues. DNA for the CDR3: TGTGCCAGCAGCCAGGACCGGGAGGGTGGGTGGACGCAGTATTTT. Translating gives CASSQDREGGWTQYF.

This sequence joins TRBV4-1 and TRBJ2-3; TRBD1 matches 10 bases. V lost 3 bases, J lost 4 bases, and 10 bases stayed unmatched. CDR1 MGHRA and CDR2 YSYEKL come from the germline V gene. The CDR3 sequence is 17 residues long. The DNA for the CDR3 is TGCGCCAGCAGCCAGCGGACCGGGACAGGGGATTCAGATACGCAGTATTTT. It yields the protein CASSQRTGTGDSDTQYF.

The chain couples TRBV2 to TRBJ2-1; 12 bases map to TRBD2. Germline CDR1 SNHLY, CDR2 FYNNEI. The CDR3 loop spans 18 amino acids. Unmatched junction bases numbered 8, after V lost 5 bases and J lost 0 bases. CDR3 sequence reads: CASSPTSGRSSSYNEQFF. CDR3 DNA sequence: TGTGCCAGCAGTCCGACTAGCGGGAGAAGTAGCTCCTACAATGAGCAGTTCTTC.

The chain recombines TRBV27 with TRBJ1-1; D is possibly TRBD1 (6 bases). V was cut by 2 bases and J by 4 bases, with 8 bases left in between. Germline CDR1 and CDR2: MNHEY and SMNVEV (reference sequence). This CDR3 contains 13 residues. The CDR3 coding sequence is TGTGCCAGCAGTTTAAACAGGGTCACTGAAGCTTTCTTT. It translates to CASSLNRVTEAFF.

V usage is TRBV5-1 and J usage is TRBJ2-3; 7 bases are a match to TRBD1. The J segment lost 1 base and the V segment lost 4 bases, leaving 6 bases of the junction unmatched. The V gene's germline CDR1 is SGHRS and CDR2 YFSETQ. CDR3 size: 15 residues. CDR3 DNA sequence: TGCGCCAGCAGCCCAACACAGGGGCGCACAGATACGCAGTATTTT. Protein: CASSPTQGRTDTQYF.

The chain is built from TRBV5-1 and TRBJ1-1; D ambiguous. Trimming left V 0 bases short and J 1 base short, with 7 bases between. There are 14 residues in the CDR3. CDR1 is SGHRS, CDR2 YFSETQ, per germline. The CDR3 region has the DNA TGCGCCAGCAGCTTGGGTGGCTCGAACACTGAAGCTTTCTTT. Its protein product is CASSLGGSNTEAFF.

The CDR3 sequence is CASRMGQGSDTQYF. For the CDR3, the DNA is TGCGCCAGCAGAATGGGACAGGGGTCAGATACGCAGTATTTT. The chain employs TRBV5-1 and TRBJ2-3; TRBD1 matches 10 bases. V trimming: 5 bases; J trimming: 4 bases; junction bases outside the gene matches: 4. Germline values: CDR1 SGHRS, CDR2 YFSETQ. The CDR3 has 14 residues.

This sequence joins TRBV6-5 and TRBJ1-2; D unclear. Per germline, CDR1 MNHEY and CDR2 SVGAGI. Trimming removed 7 bases at V and 0 bases at J, with 9 bases between. CDR3 length equals 13 residues. The CDR3 loop is CASKRVANYGYTF. The CDR3 DNA sequence: TGTGCCAGCAAGAGGGTAGCTAACTATGGCTACACCTTC.

With regard to this clone: A read error may account for a junction end that differs from germline. Written as DNA, the CDR3 is TGTGCCAGCACCCCTCAGGGGGACTCCCACAATGAGCAGTTCTTC. It translates to CASTPQGDSHNEQFF. The chain is built from TRBV5-5 and TRBJ2-1; weak D call: TRBD1 (7 bases). The germline V gene has CDR1 SGHKS and CDR2 YYEKEE (reference sequence). The CDR3 covers 15 residues.

J is TRBJ2-5 and V is TRBV9, with unresolved D. V lost 0 bases and J 5 bases, leaving 17 bases between the germline ends. CDR3 length: 16 residues. Germline V gene sequence: CDR1 SGDLS, CDR2 YYNGEE. The CDR3 DNA sequence: TGTGCCAGCAGCGTAGTTCCCGACGCTTCCGGGGAGACCCAGTACTTC. Residues: CASSVVPDASGETQYF.

This clone was counted between two and nine times. This chain joins TRBV7-6 and TRBJ1-4, with 7 bases fitting TRBD1. Germline V gene data show CDR1 as SGHVS and CDR2 as FNYEAQ. The V and J ends lost 5 bases and 3 bases, in that order; junction bases with no gene match: 12. The CDR3 totals 17 residues. The CDR3 region is CASSADVGGIANEKLFF. In DNA, the CDR3 is TGTGCCAGCAGCGCGGACGTAGGGGGCATAGCTAATGAAAAACTGTTTTTT.